The next 9 T cell receptor beta chains were all read from a single sample in a study of blood T cell repertoires in COVID-19. The table came from immunoSEQ multiplex PCR; TCRdb's copy has only in-frame clones and leaves some out. The table records approximately 270,000 clones, approximately 91% of them present only once. Sequencing input: PBMCs or T cells enriched from blood (not recorded which). The receptors were gathered from a human donor in a cohort exposed to, infected with or recovered from COVID-19 (not recorded which). The donor label of this sample is uncertain.

The chain carries TRBV20-1 and TRBJ1-2, with a weak D call TRBD1 (6 bases). The CDR3 totals 14 residues. Germline V gives CDR1 DFQATT, CDR2 SNEGSKA (reference sequence). The V end lost 3 bases, the J end lost 1 base, and 12 bases lay between the germline ends. The CDR3 nucleotides read TGCAGTGCTAGTGGCGGGGGCATTAACTATGGCTACACCTTC. This gives the protein CSASGGGINYGYTF.

This sequence joins TRBV2 and TRBJ2-5; tentative D call: TRBD2 (6 bases). Germline V gene data show CDR1 as SNHLY and CDR2 as FYNNEI. CDR3 length: 13 amino acids. Trimming removed 5 bases at V and 6 bases at J, with 13 bases between. The CDR3 loop is CASSSTSSKTQYF. DNA for the CDR3: TGTGCCAGCAGTTCCACTAGCTCGAAGACCCAGTACTTC.

The chain joins TRBV6-5 to TRBJ1-2; the match to TRBD1 covers 9 bases. Looked up from germline, CDR1 is MNHEY and CDR2 is SVGAGI. With 2 bases clipped from V and 9 bases from J, the junction kept 10 bases outside the gene matches. The CDR3 has 15 residues. The CDR3 nucleotides are TGTGCCAGCAGTTACACTCCTGGGGACAGGGATAGCTACACCTTC. As protein: CASSYTPGDRDSYTF.

The chain recombines TRBV10-2 with TRBJ1-1, with a possible D match to TRBD1 (5 bases). CDR1 is WSHSY, CDR2 SAAADI, per germline. Trimming shortened V by 1 base and J by 4 bases, and 10 bases separated the two germline ends. The CDR3 spans 14 residues. The CDR3 spells CASSEYTGGTEAFF. As DNA, the CDR3 is TGCGCCAGCAGTGAGTATACGGGGGGCACTGAAGCTTTCTTT.

The rearrangement joins TRBV6-5 to TRBJ1-5, with D possibly TRBD1 on 6 matching bases. CDR3 size: 14 residues. V was cut by 6 bases and J by 0 bases, with 9 bases left in between. Per the germline V gene, CDR1 is MNHEY and CDR2 is SVGAGI. CDR3 residues: CASRAGVSNQPQHF. The CDR3 coding sequence is TGTGCCAGCAGGGCAGGGGTTAGCAATCAGCCCCAGCATTTT.

J is TRBJ1-2 and V is TRBV4-1; the match to TRBD1 covers 8 bases. With V trimmed by 1 base and J by 3 bases, 4 bases remained unmatched. CDR1 and CDR2 (germline): MGHRA, YSYEKL. The CDR3 loop spans 15 amino acids. The CDR3: CASSQVPDRDYGYTF. In DNA form, the CDR3 reads TGCGCCAGCAGCCAAGTCCCGGACAGGGACTATGGCTACACCTTC.

The gene calls are TRBV5-1 and TRBJ2-2; D is undetermined. The CDR3 contains 14 residues. V gave up 3 bases and J gave up 6 bases, with 12 bases separating them. Germline V gene lookup returns CDR1 SGHRS and CDR2 YFSETQ. CDR3 protein: CASSSPWAPGELFF. The CDR3 nucleotides are TGCGCCAGCAGCTCACCCTGGGCGCCCGGGGAGCTGTTTTTT.

This clone was detected only a few times. The chain links TRBV18 to TRBJ1-5, with TRBD1 as a possible D gene (5 bases). V lost 6 bases to trimming and J lost 1 base, with 7 bases between them. The CDR3 totals 13 residues. From germline, CDR1 is KGHSH and CDR2 LQKENI. CDR3 residues: CASSAGSNQPQHF. Written as DNA, the CDR3 is TGTGCCAGCTCCGCAGGGAGCAATCAGCCCCAGCATTTT.

A single count supports this clone. The chain joins TRBV18 to TRBJ1-3, with D tentatively TRBD1 (6 bases). Germline V lookup: CDR1 KGHSH, CDR2 LQKENI. This CDR3 contains 13 residues. The V end was cut by 6 bases, the J end by 1 base, with 7 bases between. As DNA, the CDR3 is TGTGCCAGCTCGGGGGCTTCTGGAAACACCATATATTTT. This codes for CASSGASGNTIYF.